This TCR beta chain was identified during a study of molecular identifiers for immune sequencing clone quantification. A CD8+CD4-CCR7+CD45RA+ phenotype served as the sorting definition for naive CD8 T cells. Comment on this clonotype: This may be a read error, as it is one base from a much larger clone.

The CDR3 runs to 10 residues. The germline V gene has CDR1 MNHNS and CDR2 SASEGT. Using its own MiXCR run on the PCR reads, TCRdb lists one record per CDR3 protein. Among about 32,000 distinct CDR3 sequences listed, 19% were seen once. The sequence was obtained from a human donor in good health. Some libraries in this study had Jurkat cell RNA spiked in. J is TRBJ2-7 and V is TRBV6-1; D not resolved. The material sequenced was naive CD8+ T cells from blood, with Jurkat cell RNA spiked in. Subset: FACS-sorted CD8+CD4-CCR7+CD45RA+ naive T cells. In nucleotides, the CDR3 is TGTGTCAGCAGTGACTACGAGCAGTACTTC. It codes for CVSSDYEQYF.